The 13 T cell receptor beta chains below all came from one sample that was sequenced in a study of cytomegalovirus exposure and HLA in healthy donors. This PCR relied on a set of 60 Vbeta primers and 13 Jbeta primers. Sequenced by immunoSEQ multiplex PCR; TCRdb stores in-frame clones only, minus some. The sample carries roughly 150,000 clones, roughly 67% recorded once. Sequences were obtained from PBMCs. These TCRs come from a woman younger than 30 in good health and CMV-seropositive.

This chain uses TRBV30 with TRBJ1-2, with TRBD1 identical over 11 bases. Trimming cost V 2 bases and J 4 bases; bases outside gene matches: 6. From germline, CDR1 is GTSNPN and CDR2 SVGIG (reference sequence). The CDR3 runs to 15 residues. CDR3 nucleotides: TGTGCCTGGAGTTACGGACAGGGGGCCGGCTATGGCTACACCTTC. Protein: CAWSYGQGAGYGYTF.

This clone was counted a few times. The V call is TRBV4-3, the J call TRBJ1-2, with D hard to call. The CDR3 contains 14 residues. Between the trimmed V and J ends, which lost 2 bases and 4 bases, there was a span of 11 bases. The germline CDR1 and CDR2 sequences are LGHNA and YSLEER. CDR3 amino acids: CASSQQEDLYGYTF. Written as DNA, the CDR3 is TGCGCCAGCAGCCAACAGGAAGATCTCTATGGCTACACCTTC.

The CDR3, as DNA: TGTGCCAGCAGCTTGGGGGACAGCCCCTACGAGCAGTACTTC. Protein product: CASSLGDSPYEQYF. The genes are TRBV9 and TRBJ2-7; TRBD1 agrees at 7 bases. Germline V gene lookup returns CDR1 SGDLS and CDR2 YYNGEE. J gave up 2 bases and V 4 bases, and 6 bases lay outside the gene matches. The CDR3 sequence is 14 residues long.

The chain employs TRBV5-1 and TRBJ2-3; 7 bases align to TRBD1. Germline loops: CDR1 SGHRS, CDR2 YFSETQ. V trimming: 6 bases; J trimming: 2 bases; junction bases outside the gene matches: 6. The CDR3 extends over 14 amino acids. This chain's CDR3 is CASKTGPTTDTQYF. CDR3 nucleotide sequence: TGCGCCAGCAAGACAGGGCCCACCACAGATACGCAGTATTTT.

The chain uses TRBV2 and TRBJ1-2; D is possibly TRBD1 (5 bases). The ends were cut back, 6 bases at V and 7 bases at J, with 15 bases in the middle. Per germline, CDR1 SNHLY and CDR2 FYNNEI. The CDR3 length is 13 residues. The CDR3 coding sequence is TGTGCCAGCAGCGCAGGGAATAGGGGTGGCTACACCTTC. As protein: CASSAGNRGGYTF. Full variable domain (outside the CDR3, taken from reference TRBV2 and TRBJ1-2): EPEVTQTPSHQVTQMGQEVILRCVPISNHLYFYWYRQILGQKVEFLVSFYNNEISEKSEIFDDQFSVERPDGSNFTLKIRSTKLEDSAMYFCASSAGNRGGYTFGSGTRLTVV.

The chain recombines TRBV27 with TRBJ1-1; D may be TRBD1 (6 bases). Germline V gene lookup returns CDR1 MNHEY and CDR2 SMNVEV (reference sequence). This CDR3 has 14 residues. V was clipped by 5 bases and J by 6 bases, with 16 bases between them. This CDR3 reads CASSPGQHLAEAFF. Here the CDR3 DNA reads TGTGCCAGCAGTCCCGGACAGCATTTGGCTGAAGCTTTCTTT.

The gene calls are TRBV5-6 and TRBJ2-7, with D possibly TRBD1 on 5 matching bases. Germline assignment: CDR1 SGHDT and CDR2 YYEEEE. The CDR3 has 12 amino acids. V lost 2 bases, J lost 6 bases, and 9 bases lay in between. The chain's CDR3 is CASSFLQGEQYF. CDR3 nucleotides: TGTGCCAGCAGCTTTTTGCAGGGCGAGCAGTACTTC.

The chain links TRBV6-6 to TRBJ2-5, with 7 bases identical to TRBD1. The CDR3 runs 15 residues. V shed 2 bases, J shed 2 bases, and the junction held 5 bases outside the gene matches. The germline V gene has CDR1 MNHNY and CDR2 SVGAGI (reference sequence). As DNA, the CDR3 is TGTGCCAGCAGTTACCGGGACAGTTTACAAGAGACCCAGTACTTC. This encodes CASSYRDSLQETQYF.

This CDR3 is CASSVSGGNTDTQYF. The DNA of the CDR3 is TGTGCCAGCAGCGTTAGCGGGGGAAACACAGATACGCAGTATTTT. The chain recombines TRBV7-3 with TRBJ2-3; 9 bases line up with TRBD2. V shed 5 bases, J shed 2 bases, and the junction held 5 bases outside the gene matches. The CDR3 spans 15 residues. CDR1 SGHTA and CDR2 FQGTGA come from the germline V gene.

The chain links TRBV7-9 to TRBJ1-1; D might be TRBD1 (6 bases). There are 13 residues in the CDR3. The V end was cut by 5 bases, the J end by 8 bases, with 15 bases between. Germline CDR1 reads SEHNR; CDR2 reads FQNEAQ (reference sequence). This CDR3 is CASSPLRTEEAFF. The CDR3 region has the DNA TGTGCCAGCAGCCCACTACGGACAGAAGAAGCTTTCTTT.

The chain recombines TRBV13 with TRBJ2-7; 8 bases line up with TRBD2. V dropped 5 bases and J dropped 1; count of bases not matched to a gene: 4. Germline V gene data show CDR1 as PRHDT and CDR2 as FYEKMQ (reference sequence). The CDR3 runs to 14 residues. The CDR3 region has the DNA TGTGCCAGCAGCCCTAGCGGGCCTTCCTACGAGCAGTACTTC. This gives the protein CASSPSGPSYEQYF.

This rearrangement joins TRBV5-6 to TRBJ2-7; 7 bases are shared with TRBD1. V was pared by 3 bases and J by 3 bases, with 9 bases of the junction left unmatched. The germline V gene has CDR1 SGHDT and CDR2 YYEEEE. This CDR3 has 15 amino acids. CDR3 DNA: TGTGCCAGCAGCTCCGACAGGGTGGGTCTCTACGAGCAGTACTTC. Protein product: CASSSDRVGLYEQYF.

The genes are TRBV7-3 and TRBJ2-1; perhaps TRBD2 as D (7 bases). V was pared by 3 bases and J by 4 bases, with 10 bases between. The germline CDR1 and CDR2 sequences are SGHTA and FQGTGA. The CDR3 extends over 14 amino acids. CDR3 DNA sequence: TGTGCCAGCAGCTTCGGGGGGCGGTACAATGAGCAGTTCTTC. Protein sequence: CASSFGGRYNEQFF.